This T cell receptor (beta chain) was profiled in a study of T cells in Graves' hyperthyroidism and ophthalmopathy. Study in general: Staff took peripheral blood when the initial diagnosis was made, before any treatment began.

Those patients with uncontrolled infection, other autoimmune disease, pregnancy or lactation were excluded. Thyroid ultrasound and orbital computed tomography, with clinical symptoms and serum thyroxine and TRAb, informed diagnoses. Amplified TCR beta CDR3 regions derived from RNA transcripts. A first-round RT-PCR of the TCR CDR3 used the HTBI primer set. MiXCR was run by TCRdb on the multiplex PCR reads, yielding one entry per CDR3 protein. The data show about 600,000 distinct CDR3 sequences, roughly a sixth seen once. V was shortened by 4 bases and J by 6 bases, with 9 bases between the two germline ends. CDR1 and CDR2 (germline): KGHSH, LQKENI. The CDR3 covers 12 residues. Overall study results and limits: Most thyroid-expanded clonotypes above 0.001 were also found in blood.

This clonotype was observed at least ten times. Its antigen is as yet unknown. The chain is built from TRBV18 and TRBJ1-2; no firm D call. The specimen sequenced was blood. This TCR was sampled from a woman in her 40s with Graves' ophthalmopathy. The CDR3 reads CASSQKRDGYTF. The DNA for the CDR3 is TGTGCCAGCTCACAAAAGAGGGATGGCTACACCTTC.